The rows below give T cell receptor beta chains drawn from one sample of a study of cytomegalovirus exposure and HLA in healthy donors. Some clones are missing from TCRdb's copy, which holds only in-frame ones; the method was immunoSEQ multiplex PCR. The sample consists of about 150,000 clones, about 75% of them appearing once. Sequencing input: PBMCs. These receptors were collected from a woman aged 30 to 39 in good health and CMV-seronegative. CDR3s include the opening cysteine and the closing phenylalanine or tryptophan.

J | V | CDR3
TRBJ2-1 | TRBV7-9 | CASSGGQRGNEQFF
TRBJ1-6 | TRBV11-3 | CASSYSGTNSPLHF
TRBJ2-5 | TRBV13 | CASSLGGDLPQETQYF
TRBJ1-3 | TRBV18 | CASSHPGQEGDTIYF
TRBJ1-1 | TRBV18 | CASSGTVGRPEAFF
TRBJ1-5 | TRBV14 | CASSHRANQPQHF
TRBJ2-1 | TRBV6-1 | CASSGDIRYNEQFF
TRBJ1-6 | TRBV9 | CASSTSPGQGDSPLHF
TRBJ2-5 | TRBV2 | CATRGLAGLKRQTQYF
TRBJ2-5 | TRBV13 | CASSLGGTSGAQETQYF
TRBJ1-1 | TRBV10-2 | CASSGTDNTEAFF
TRBJ1-1 | TRBV18 | CASSPEGLSAFF
TRBJ1-6 | TRBV1 | CTSSHPNWAPSGSPLHF
TRBJ2-7 | TRBV5-1 | CASSVPSGREQYF
TRBJ2-7 | TRBV6-5 | CATQSPTRDYEQYF
TRBJ2-4 | TRBV5-6 | CASSFWGTEAKNIQYF
TRBJ1-1 | TRBV5-1 | CASSLVPGNTEAFF
TRBJ2-7 | TRBV4-1 | CASSQEGGPSYGEQYF